These 19 T cell receptor beta chains share one sample of origin, sequenced in a study of identical twins. TCRdb reprocessed the 5' RACE reads with MiXCR, giving one entry per CDR3 protein. The sample records some 500,000 distinct CDR3 sequences, approximately 14% being singletons. These data also featured in a second study, about yellow fever vaccine responses in identical twins.

Sequencing input: CD4+ T cells sorted from blood. These receptors were obtained from a woman younger than 30 in good health.

This clonotype was seen a handful of times. The chain uses TRBV7-2 and TRBJ1-6; 7 nucleotides agree with TRBD1. There are 15 residues in the CDR3. V lost 7 bases, J lost 7 bases, and 10 bases stayed unmatched. Germline CDR1 SGHTA, CDR2 FQGNSA. The CDR3 region has the DNA TGTGCCAGCATCCCCCAACAGGGGATAAATTCACCCCTCCACTTT. It encodes CASIPQQGINSPLHF.

This clonotype has just a few counts. V and J are TRBV5-1 and TRBJ2-1; possibly TRBD1 for D (5 bases). The V end was cut by 0 bases, the J end by 5 bases, with 15 bases between. The CDR3 is 16 amino acids. CDR1 is SGHRS and CDR2 is YFSETQ in the germline V gene. CDR3 sequence reads: CASSLASGFGDNEQFF. DNA of the CDR3: TGCGCCAGCAGCTTGGCCTCAGGGTTTGGGGACAATGAGCAGTTCTTC. The variable domain in full, completed from reference TRBV5-1 and TRBJ2-1, reads KAGVTQTPRYLIKTRGQQVTLSCSPISGHRSVSWYQQTPGQGLQFLFEYFSETQRNKGNFPGRFSGRQFSNSRSEMNVSTLELGDSALYLCASSLASGFGDNEQFFGPGTRLTVL.

There are a few counts of this clonotype. The chain recombines TRBV20-1 with TRBJ2-7; 7 positions match TRBD2. From germline, CDR1 is DFQATT and CDR2 SNEGSKA (reference sequence). V shed 6 bases, J shed 4 bases, and the junction held 12 bases outside the gene matches. The CDR3 totals 14 residues. The CDR3 DNA sequence: TGCAGTGCCCCGGAGCGGGGTCGGGTTTACGAGCAGTACTTC. This codes for CSAPERGRVYEQYF.

The chain couples TRBV28 to TRBJ2-5; D is possibly TRBD2 (5 bases). Germline V gene lookup returns CDR1 MDHEN and CDR2 SYDVKM. CDR3 length: 15 amino acids. V was trimmed by 5 bases and J by 4 bases, leaving 17 bases between them. This CDR3 reads CASSPGDSLTETQYF. The CDR3 DNA follows: TGTGCCAGCAGTCCCGGGGATTCCCTCACAGAGACCCAGTACTTC.

A single count supports this clonotype. A junction boundary mismatches the germline segment, possibly from a read error. The chain is built from TRBV7-7 and TRBJ2-2; D may match TRBD1 or TRBD2 (5 bases each). CDR3 length equals 14 residues. Germline V lookup: CDR1 SSHAT, CDR2 FNYEAQ (reference sequence). In DNA form, the CDR3 reads TGTGCTAGCAGCTCCGGGGCCCTCACCGGGGAGCTGTTTTTT. Encoded protein: CASSSGALTGELFF.

The chain uses TRBV11-3 and TRBJ2-2; 7 bases are shared with TRBD1. J was trimmed by 4 bases and V by 2 bases; bases with no gene match: 1. This CDR3 is 14 amino acids long. Per the germline V gene, CDR1 is SGHNT and CDR2 is YENEEA. The CDR3 nucleotides read TGTGCCAGCAGCTTACGGGACAGCACCGGGGAGCTGTTTTTT. Its protein is CASSLRDSTGELFF.

The chain employs TRBV3-1 and TRBJ2-7; a possible D gene is TRBD1 (7 bases). The CDR3 loop spans 17 amino acids. CDR1 is LGHDT, CDR2 YNNKEL, per germline (reference sequence). Trimming stripped 1 base from V and 4 bases from J, with 20 bases between. This chain's CDR3 is CASSQGGGTARGYEQYF. The CDR3 DNA follows: TGTGCCAGCAGCCAAGGGGGCGGGACAGCGAGGGGATACGAGCAGTACTTC.

This clonotype has more than one count but fewer than ten. The V and J genes are TRBV12-5 and TRBJ2-1; weak D call: TRBD2 (5 bases). V was cut by 0 bases and J by 9 bases, with 9 bases left in between. Germline loops: CDR1 LGHNT, CDR2 FRNRAP. CDR3 length equals 13 residues. Written as DNA, the CDR3 is TGTGCTAGTGGTTTGGTTACCGGAGGTGAGCAGTTCTTC. It codes for CASGLVTGGEQFF.

This clonotype was observed a handful of times. This sequence joins TRBV3-1 and TRBJ2-3; D is unresolved. Germline V gene lookup returns CDR1 LGHDT and CDR2 YNNKEL (reference sequence). V was shortened by 0 bases and J by 3 bases, with 7 bases between the two germline ends. The CDR3 length is 14 residues. CDR3 bases: TGTGCCAGCAGCCAAGATGCGACGACAGATACGCAGTATTTT. Amino acids: CASSQDATTDTQYF.

This clonotype was seen more than once but under ten times. V gene TRBV29-1 combines with J gene TRBJ2-7; D is perhaps TRBD2 (5 bases). Germline CDR1 and CDR2: SQVTM and ANQGSEA. Between the trimmed V and J ends, which lost 4 bases and 2 bases, there was a span of 18 bases. This CDR3 is built from 15 residues. This CDR3 is CSVGVWRSVTYEQYF. The DNA for the CDR3 is TGCAGCGTTGGGGTCTGGAGGAGCGTCACCTACGAGCAGTACTTC.

CDR3 residues: CSARSGRTSYEQYF. The CDR3 bases are TGCAGTGCTAGATCGGGACGAACCAGCTACGAGCAGTACTTC. The rearrangement links TRBV20-1 to TRBJ2-7; D assignment may be TRBD1 or TRBD2 (5 bases each). CDR3 length: 14 amino acids. V was cut by 2 bases and J by 3 bases, with 14 bases left in between. Germline V gene data show CDR1 as DFQATT and CDR2 as SNEGSKA (reference sequence).

The chain joins TRBV11-1 to TRBJ2-2, with 10 positions matching TRBD1. V dropped 5 bases and J dropped 0; count of bases not matched to a gene: 9. CDR1 SGHAT and CDR2 FQDESV come from the germline V gene (reference sequence). The CDR3 length is 18 residues. In nucleotides, the CDR3 is TGTGCCAGCAGCGCCTGGGACAGGGGAGCCGCGAACACCGGGGAGCTGTTTTTT. Translation: CASSAWDRGAANTGELFF.

V is TRBV6-2 or TRBV6-3 and J is TRBJ2-7, with 9 bases aligning to TRBD1. With V trimmed by 6 bases and J by 1 base, 10 bases remained unmatched. Germline V gene sequence: CDR1 MNHEY, CDR2 SVGEGT. CDR3 length equals 16 residues. The CDR3, as DNA: TGTGCCAGCAGACCAGACAGGGGGTTAAGGTCCTACGAGCAGTACTTC. Translated, it gives CASRPDRGLRSYEQYF.

This chain links TRBV20-1 with TRBJ2-1; no clear D. Trimming stripped 4 bases from V and 1 base from J, with 11 bases between. Germline CDR1 DFQATT, CDR2 SNEGSKA (reference sequence). The CDR3 contains 14 residues. CDR3 sequence (DNA): TGCAGTGCTATCCTTCGGGTATCCTACAATGAGCAGTTCTTC. Amino acid sequence: CSAILRVSYNEQFF.

This clonotype was seen a handful of times. The genes are TRBV24-1 and TRBJ2-3; D uncertain. Trimming left V 3 bases short and J 1 base short, with 7 bases between. The CDR3 contains 14 residues. Germline values: CDR1 KGHDR, CDR2 SFDVKD. The CDR3 region has the DNA TGTGCCACCAGTGATCAAGTCCGCACAGATACGCAGTATTTT. This sequence encodes CATSDQVRTDTQYF.

This clonotype was recorded many times. A read error may account for a junction end that differs from germline. The V and J genes are TRBV7-2 and TRBJ2-3, with D perhaps TRBD2 (6 bases). Germline V gene sequence: CDR1 SGHTA, CDR2 FQGNSA. This CDR3 comprises 11 residues. In nucleotides, the CDR3 is TGTGCCAGCAGCTTATATGCGGGACCTCTTTTT. This sequence encodes CASSLYAGPLF.

This clonotype was counted between two and nine times. The gene calls are TRBV24-1 and TRBJ2-5; TRBD2 is a possible D gene (6 bases). Trimming removed 4 bases from V and 5 bases from J, with 13 bases in between. CDR1 and CDR2 (germline): KGHDR, SFDVKD. CDR3 length: 14 residues. The CDR3 DNA sequence: TGTGCCACCAGTGACCCCAGCGGGCAGGAGACCCAGTACTTC. This encodes CATSDPSGQETQYF.

In its sample, this clonotype was seen a few times. The chain employs TRBV4-3 and TRBJ2-3; 10 bases are a match to TRBD2. The germline V gene has CDR1 LGHNA and CDR2 YSLEER. The CDR3 is 19 amino acids. V lost 0 bases to trimming and J lost 4 bases; unmatched junction nucleotides: 13. The CDR3 coding sequence is TGCGCCAGCAGCCAAGAATACGGGGGGCTAGCGGGAGTCGCAGATACGCAGTATTTT. Its protein is CASSQEYGGLAGVADTQYF.

The chain links TRBV5-1 to TRBJ2-7, with 7 nucleotides matching TRBD2. This CDR3 has 15 residues. V shed 2 bases and J 0 bases; nucleotides not matched to a gene: 5. Germline lookup yields CDR1 SGHRS and CDR2 YFSETQ. For the CDR3, the DNA is TGCGCCAGCAGCTTAACTAGCGCTAGCTCCTACGAGCAGTACTTC. Amino acids: CASSLTSASSYEQYF.